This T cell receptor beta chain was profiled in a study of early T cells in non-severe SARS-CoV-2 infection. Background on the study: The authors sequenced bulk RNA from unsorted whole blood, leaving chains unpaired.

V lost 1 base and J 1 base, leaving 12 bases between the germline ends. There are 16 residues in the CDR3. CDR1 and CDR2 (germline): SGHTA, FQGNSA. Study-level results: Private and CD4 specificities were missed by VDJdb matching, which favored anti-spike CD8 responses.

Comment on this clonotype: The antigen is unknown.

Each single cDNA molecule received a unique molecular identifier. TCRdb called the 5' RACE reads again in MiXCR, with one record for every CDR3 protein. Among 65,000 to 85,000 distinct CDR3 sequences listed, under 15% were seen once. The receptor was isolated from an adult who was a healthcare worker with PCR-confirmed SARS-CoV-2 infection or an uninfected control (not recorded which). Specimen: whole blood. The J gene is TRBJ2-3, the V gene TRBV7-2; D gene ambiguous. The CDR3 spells CASSLGLLGGTDTQYF. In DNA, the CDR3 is TGTGCCAGCAGCTTAGGGTTACTTGGGGGCACAGATACGCAGTATTTT.